Listed here are 17 T cell receptor beta chains from one sample, sequenced in a study of control samples from healthy donors and cancer patients. Data came from immunoSEQ multiplex PCR; TCRdb stores just in-frame clones and leaves some out. The data hold about 170,000 clones, with about nine tenths observed a single time. The sample was blood. These TCRs come from a woman aged 25 to 39 in good health.

The chain combines TRBV21-1 with TRBJ1-5. TRBV21-1 is given as a pseudogene. The length of the CDR3 is 16 residues. CDR3 sequence (DNA): TGTGCCAGCAGCAAAGGTGGCAGGGAGAGGAATCAGCCCCAGCATTTT. This translates into CASSKGGRERNQPQHF.

CDR3 DNA sequence: TGTGCCAGCAGTGACGGCAGTTTCGGGGAGCTGTTTTTT. Protein sequence: CASSDGSFGELFF. The rearrangement links TRBV6-4 to TRBJ2-2; no firm D call. The germline gives CDR1 MRHNA, CDR2 SNTAGT. Trimming took off 2 bases at V and 7 bases at J, with 8 bases between the two ends. The CDR3 is 13 residues long.

The chain has TRBV7-9 and TRBJ2-7, with D possibly being TRBD1 (7 bases). CDR1 and CDR2 (germline): SEHNR, FQNEAQ (reference sequence). Trimming removed 4 bases at V and 2 bases at J, with 15 bases between. CDR3 length: 15 residues. CDR3 loop: CASSSRGDSPYEQYF. CDR3 coding DNA: TGTGCCAGCAGCTCCCGCGGGGACAGTCCCTACGAGCAGTACTTC.

This rearrangement joins TRBV4-2 to TRBJ2-3; TRBD2 aligns across 8 bases. The CDR3 sequence is 14 residues long. Germline CDR1 LGHNA, CDR2 YNFKEQ. The junction had 4 bases not matched to a gene; V was cut back by 3 bases and J by 5 bases. CDR3: CASSHGGAGDTQYF. As DNA, the CDR3 is TGTGCCAGCAGCCACGGGGGGGCCGGAGATACGCAGTATTTT.

This CDR3 reads CASSSDRGHEQYF. Written as DNA, the CDR3 is TGTGCCAGCAGCTCCGACAGGGGACACGAGCAGTACTTC. The chain joins TRBV9 to TRBJ2-7, with 8 bases fitting TRBD1. CDR3 length: 13 residues. J gave up 5 bases and V 4 bases, and 5 bases lay outside the gene matches. The germline CDR1 and CDR2 sequences are SGDLS and YYNGEE.

This sequence joins TRBV14 and TRBJ2-3; D is unclear. Germline loops: CDR1 SGHDN, CDR2 FVKESK. Trimming cost V 3 bases and J 0 bases, with 7 bases left between them. This CDR3 has 14 residues. The CDR3 is CASSQGFSTDTQYF. CDR3 coding DNA: TGTGCCAGCAGCCAGGGATTTAGCACAGATACGCAGTATTTT.

The chain is built from TRBV25-1 and TRBJ2-3, with TRBD2 matching over 11 bases. After removal of 1 base from V and 2 bases from J, the junction contained 5 bases not matched to a gene. The CDR3 is 17 amino acids. Germline CDR1 is MGHDK and CDR2 is SYGVNS. CDR3 region: CASSESRLAGYTDTQYF. CDR3 bases: TGTGCCAGCAGTGAATCCCGACTAGCGGGATACACAGATACGCAGTATTTT.

The chain combines TRBV18 with TRBJ2-2; D may be TRBD1 (5 bases). Per the germline V gene, CDR1 is KGHSH and CDR2 is LQKENI. This CDR3 has 14 amino acids. Trimming pared 6 bases from V and 1 base from J, leaving 9 bases between. The CDR3 reads CASSQGQNTGELFF. The CDR3 DNA follows: TGTGCCAGCTCCCAAGGACAGAACACCGGGGAGCTGTTTTTT.

This rearrangement joins TRBV6-1 to TRBJ2-7; either TRBD1 or TRBD2 may fit D (5 bases each). The CDR3 totals 14 residues. The germline CDR1 and CDR2 sequences are MNHNS and SASEGT. The V end was cut by 1 base, the J end by 5 bases, with 12 bases between. CDR3 in amino acids: CASSEGGVWDEQYF. For the CDR3, the DNA is TGTGCCAGCAGTGAAGGAGGGGTCTGGGACGAGCAGTACTTC.

The J gene is TRBJ1-1, the V gene TRBV5-8; D ambiguous. V was shortened by 10 bases and J by 4 bases, with 17 bases between the two germline ends. Germline V gene sequence: CDR1 SGHTS, CDR2 YDEGEE. This CDR3 comprises 13 residues. CDR3 DNA: TGTGCCGGAGGAATTAGGGAGTCCACTGAAGCTTTCTTT. Translated: CAGGIRESTEAFF. The whole variable domain, remainder taken from reference TRBV5-8 and TRBJ1-1, is EAGVTQSPTHLIKTRGQQATLRCSPISGHTSVYWYQQALGLGLQFLLWYDEGEERNRGNFPPRFSGRQFPNYSSELNVNALELEDSALYLCAGGIRESTEAFFGQGTRLTVV.

This chain joins TRBV5-1 and TRBJ2-1; TRBD2 matches 7 bases. CDR3 length equals 14 residues. Germline V gives CDR1 SGHRS, CDR2 YFSETQ. J lost 3 bases, V lost 4 bases, and 4 bases had no gene match. The CDR3 loop is CASSTSVVYNEQFF. In nucleotides, the CDR3 is TGCGCCAGCAGCACTAGCGTAGTCTACAATGAGCAGTTCTTC.

This clone was found once. The chain joins TRBV7-2 to TRBJ2-5; weak D call: TRBD2 (5 bases). The CDR3 sequence is 15 residues long. Trimming stripped 5 bases from V and 1 base from J, with 14 bases between. Per germline, CDR1 SGHTA and CDR2 FQGNSA. The CDR3 DNA sequence: TGTGCCAGCAGCCCTCCTAGCACCTTCCAAGAGACCCAGTACTTC. Translation gives CASSPPSTFQETQYF.

The gene calls are TRBV6-5 and TRBJ1-2, with 7 bases matching TRBD1. This CDR3 has 13 amino acids. Germline CDR1 MNHEY, CDR2 SVGAGI. The junction had 6 bases not matched to a gene; V was cut back by 6 bases and J by 5 bases. Written as DNA, the CDR3 is TGTGCCAGCAGACAGGGGTTGGGGTATGGCTACACCTTC. Translated, it gives CASRQGLGYGYTF.

The chain recombines TRBV18 with TRBJ1-5, with 8 bases identical to TRBD1. CDR3 length: 17 amino acids. Looked up from germline, CDR1 is KGHSH and CDR2 is LQKENI. The junction had 6 bases not matched to a gene; V was cut back by 2 bases and J by 0 bases. The CDR3 bases are TGTGCCAGCTCACCAGTGGGCAGGGGGCTTAGCAATCAGCCCCAGCATTTT. Residues: CASSPVGRGLSNQPQHF. The full variable domain, with the rest looked up from reference TRBV18 and TRBJ1-5, is NAGVMQNPRHLVRRRGQEARLRCSPMKGHSHVYWYRQLPEEGLKFMVYLQKENIIDESGMPKERFSAEFPKEGPSILRIQQVVRGDSAAYFCASSPVGRGLSNQPQHFGDGTRLSIL.

The chain carries TRBV4-2 and TRBJ1-2; 12 nucleotides line up with TRBD1. Germline V CDR1 and CDR2: LGHNA, YNFKEQ. With 1 base clipped from V and 7 bases from J, the junction kept 7 bases outside the gene matches. The CDR3 sequence is 16 residues long. The CDR3 protein is CASSQAGTGGEFGYTF. CDR3 bases: TGTGCCAGCAGCCAAGCCGGGACAGGGGGCGAGTTTGGCTACACCTTC.

This rearrangement joins TRBV11-2 to TRBJ1-5; maybe TRBD1 (5 bases). CDR3 length: 16 residues. Germline-derived CDR1 and CDR2 are SGHAT and FQNNGV. Trimming shortened V by 1 base and J by 1 base, and 11 bases separated the two germline ends. The DNA of the CDR3 is TGTGCCAGCAGCTTAGTTCAGGGTTTAAGCAATCAGCCCCAGCATTTT. Translating gives CASSLVQGLSNQPQHF.

The chain employs TRBV6-2 or TRBV6-3 and TRBJ2-5, with a possible D match to TRBD1 (6 bases). The germline gives CDR1 MNHEY, CDR2 SVGEGT. Between the trimmed V and J ends, which lost 5 bases and 2 bases, there was a span of 9 bases. This CDR3 contains 13 residues. The DNA for the CDR3 is TGTGCCAGCAGTCAAGGACAGCAAGAGACCCAGTACTTC. Its translation is CASSQGQQETQYF.